This record looks at one TCR beta chain sequence and its context. The data were taken from a study of blood T cell repertoires in COVID-19. Germline loops: CDR1 MDHEN, CDR2 SYDVKM. The CDR3 contains 14 residues. V was pared by 2 bases and J by 3 bases, with 8 bases between. Generated by immunoSEQ multiplex PCR, the TCRdb table keeps only in-frame clones and is missing some. The repertoire includes about 59,000 clones, roughly 80% of them detected once, and less than 10% sits in the top ten. This TCR came from a human donor in a cohort sampled during active COVID-19. The V call is TRBV28, the J call TRBJ2-4, with D perhaps matching TRBD1 (5 bases). The sequencing sample was made of peripheral blood. The CDR3 DNA sequence: TGTGCCAGCAGTTTAGTGGGGCGCAAAAACATTCAGTACTTC. This codes for CASSLVGRKNIQYF.